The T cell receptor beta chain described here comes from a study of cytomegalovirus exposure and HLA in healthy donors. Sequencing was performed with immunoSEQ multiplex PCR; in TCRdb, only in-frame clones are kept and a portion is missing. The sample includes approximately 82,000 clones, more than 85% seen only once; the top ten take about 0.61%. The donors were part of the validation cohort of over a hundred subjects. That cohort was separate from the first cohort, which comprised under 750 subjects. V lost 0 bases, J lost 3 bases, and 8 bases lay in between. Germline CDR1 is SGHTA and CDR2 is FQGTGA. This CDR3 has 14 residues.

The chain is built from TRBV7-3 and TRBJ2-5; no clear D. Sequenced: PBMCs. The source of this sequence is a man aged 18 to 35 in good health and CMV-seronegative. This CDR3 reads CASSLTGNEETQYF. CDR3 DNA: TGTGCCAGCAGCTTAACGGGCAATGAAGAGACCCAGTACTTC.